The source of this T cell receptor (beta chain) is a study of T cell responses to AZD1222 COVID-19 vaccine. As for the study in general: Pooled together were second doses at about 4 or about 12 weeks. General observations from the study: Repertoire sampling was restricted to post-peak T cell response timepoints. Baseline antibody screening turned up just a handful of seropositive AZD1222 recipients. Compared with day 0, the breadth and depth of the Spike-specific TCR repertoire rose significantly after two doses of AZD1222.

About this clone itself: Its antigen is unidentified. Relative to the germline gene, one junction end is altered; a read error may explain this.

The data were produced by immunoSEQ multiplex PCR, yet TCRdb's version contains in-frame clones alone and is incomplete. This table holds approximately 130,000 clones, about nine tenths found once. CDR3 length equals 10 residues. CDR1 is DFQATT, CDR2 SNEGSKA, per germline (reference sequence). The V call is TRBV20-1, the J call TRBJ2-1, with D perhaps TRBD1 or TRBD2 (5 bases each). The sample was peripheral blood, taken on day 0 of AZD1222 vaccination. This TCR came from an adult in good health. CDR3: CSARRDEMIF. The CDR3 DNA reads as TGCAGTGCTAGAAGGGACGAGATGATCTTC.